This TCR beta chain originates from a study of blood T cell repertoires in COVID-19. For the study at large: T cells, B-cell-depleted T cells, or PBMCs provided the cDNA or gDNA that served as material.

The V gene's germline CDR1 is KGHDR and CDR2 SFDVKD. The CDR3 has 16 amino acids. V lost 4 bases, J lost 2 bases, and 15 bases lay in between. In the original analysis: Amplification with reference gene primers provided the estimates of nucleated cell counts. Some clones are missing from TCRdb's copy, which holds only in-frame ones; the method was immunoSEQ multiplex PCR. That table is the source of V, J and clone size, and D and trimming were worked out from the DNA. Here the sample spans 150,000 to 200,000 clones, around 80% being singletons. This receptor was obtained from a man aged 70 or older who had been exposed to COVID-19. Sequenced material: PBMCs or T cells enriched from blood (not recorded which). The genes are TRBV24-1 and TRBJ2-3, with D possibly matching TRBD1 (5 bases). The CDR3 sequence: CATSENGHITTDTQYF. CDR3 sequence (DNA): TGTGCCACCAGTGAAAATGGACATATTACCACAGATACGCAGTATTTT.